This passage covers 12 T cell receptor beta chains from one sample sequenced in a study of cytotoxic CD8 clonotypes in ibrutinib-treated CLL. Some clones are missing from TCRdb's copy, which holds only in-frame ones; the method was immunoSEQ multiplex PCR. The profile covers 20,000 to 30,000 clones, with 55% to 85% appearing a single time and about half taken by the ten largest. The sequencing used PBMCs, collected after 12 months of ibrutinib treatment. The receptors shown here come from a human donor with chronic lymphocytic leukemia.

In its sample, this clone was seen a few times. The rearrangement links TRBV12-2 to TRBJ2-7. TRBV12-2 represents a pseudogene. This CDR3 has 11 residues. The CDR3 protein is CASRGLYEQYF. The CDR3, as DNA: TGTGCAAGTCGCGGCCTATACGAGCAGTACTTC.

CDR3 nucleotide sequence: TGTGCCAGCAGTCTCCCCGGGATGGACAGGGGGCATGAAGATACGCAGTATTTT. As protein: CASSLPGMDRGHEDTQYF. V gene TRBV28 combines with J gene TRBJ2-3; 11 nucleotides line up with TRBD1. Germline loops: CDR1 MDHEN, CDR2 SYDVKM. There are 18 residues in the CDR3. The V segment lost 5 bases and the J segment 5 bases; nucleotides outside the gene matches: 15.

V and J are TRBV6-4 and TRBJ1-1, with D unresolved. This CDR3 has 15 residues. Germline V gene sequence: CDR1 MRHNA, CDR2 SNTAGT. Trimming left V 5 bases short and J 6 bases short, with 19 bases between. CDR3 DNA: TGTGCCAGCAGTCCCCACGGTCAATTTGGGGCTGAAGCTTTCTTT. Its translation is CASSPHGQFGAEAFF.

This clone was seen a single time. The chain uses TRBV2 and TRBJ1-5, with D hard to call. Per germline, CDR1 SNHLY and CDR2 FYNNEI. This CDR3 comprises 14 residues. Trimming cost V 3 bases and J 4 bases, with 10 bases left between them. This CDR3 is CASSDSRLNQPQHF. The CDR3 DNA reads TGTGCCAGCAGTGATTCTCGGTTAAATCAGCCCCAGCATTTT. Full variable domain (rest looked up from reference TRBV2 and TRBJ1-5): EPEVTQTPSHQVTQMGQEVILRCVPISNHLYFYWYRQILGQKVEFLVSFYNNEISEKSEIFDDQFSVERPDGSNFTLKIRSTKLEDSAMYFCASSDSRLNQPQHFGDGTRLSIL.

The chain combines TRBV9 with TRBJ2-3; 10 bases line up with TRBD2. The CDR3 runs to 16 residues. Trimming cost V 4 bases and J 0 bases; bases outside gene matches: 5. Germline V gene sequence: CDR1 SGDLS, CDR2 YYNGEE. The CDR3 region has the DNA TGTGCCAGCAGCTCAACTAGCGGGGTAAGCACAGATACGCAGTATTTT. This sequence encodes CASSSTSGVSTDTQYF.

The table lists this clone with a few counts. The chain uses TRBV7-9 and TRBJ1-1; D is possibly TRBD1 (5 bases). Germline lookup yields CDR1 SEHNR and CDR2 FQNEAQ (reference sequence). The CDR3 contains 16 residues. V was pared by 0 bases and J by 0 bases, with 11 bases between. The CDR3 loop reads CASSLALAGMNTEAFF. The CDR3, as DNA: TGTGCCAGCAGCTTAGCGTTGGCAGGGATGAACACTGAAGCTTTCTTT.

The chain employs TRBV4-1 and TRBJ2-7; D may match TRBD1 or TRBD2 (5 bases each). Germline assignment: CDR1 MGHRA and CDR2 YSYEKL. This CDR3 comprises 13 residues. Trimming took off 1 base at V and 2 bases at J, with 6 bases between the two ends. The CDR3 bases are TGCGCCAGCAGCCAAGGGGGGACCTACGAGCAGTACTTC. This encodes CASSQGGTYEQYF.

The chain is built from TRBV30 and TRBJ1-1; TRBD1 agrees at 9 bases. Trimming removed 3 bases from V and 5 bases from J; junction bases left unmatched: 10. Germline V gene lookup returns CDR1 GTSNPN and CDR2 SVGIG (reference sequence). This CDR3 region has 15 residues. The CDR3 protein is CAWRPLQGAGTEAFF. In DNA form, the CDR3 reads TGTGCCTGGAGACCATTACAGGGGGCGGGTACTGAAGCTTTCTTT.

V is TRBV11-2 and J is TRBJ1-2; D is uncertain. The germline V gene has CDR1 SGHAT and CDR2 FQNNGV. With 1 base removed from V and 0 bases from J, the gap between germline ends came to 6 bases. This CDR3 region has 14 residues. The CDR3, as DNA: TGTGCCAGCAGCTTAGTGATGACTAACTATGGCTACACCTTC. Protein: CASSLVMTNYGYTF. Looking up the rest from reference TRBV11-2 and TRBJ1-2 gives the full variable domain: EAGVAQSPRYKIIEKRQSVAFWCNPISGHATLYWYQQILGQGPKLLIQFQNNGVVDDSQLPKDRFSAERLKGVDSTLKIQPAKLEDSAVYLCASSLVMTNYGYTFGSGTRLTVV.

This clone was picked up a small number of times. V is TRBV6-1 and J is TRBJ1-4, with D uncertain. CDR1 is MNHNS and CDR2 is SASEGT in the germline V gene. Trimming cost V 0 bases and J 3 bases, with 11 bases left between them. The CDR3 has 16 amino acids. The CDR3 coding sequence is TGTGCCAGCAGTGAAGCGAGAGGGCAGCCTAATGAAAAACTGTTTTTT. This codes for CASSEARGQPNEKLFF.

In nucleotides, the CDR3 is TGTGCCAGCAGTTCTACAGGGGGTCCTGGAAACACCATATATTTT. It yields the protein CASSSTGGPGNTIYF. The chain has TRBV28 and TRBJ1-3; 8 bases fit TRBD1. V lost 4 bases and J lost 2; bases outside the gene matches: 4. This CDR3 contains 15 residues. Germline V gene lookup returns CDR1 MDHEN and CDR2 SYDVKM.

In DNA, the CDR3 is TGTGCCAGCAGCTTAGTCCGAGCTGGAAACACCATATATTTT. This gives the protein CASSLVRAGNTIYF. This chain joins TRBV7-2 and TRBJ1-3; no clear D. V lost 1 base and J 2 bases, leaving 6 bases between the germline ends. The V gene's germline CDR1 is SGHTA and CDR2 FQGNSA. CDR3 size: 14 residues.